The 11 T cell receptor beta chains presented below share a single source sample, sequenced in a study of cytomegalovirus exposure and HLA in healthy donors. The PCR contained 60 Vbeta and 13 Jbeta primers. Assay used: immunoSEQ multiplex PCR; TCRdb lists only in-frame clones, some missing. The sample holds some 150,000 clones, over 75% seen once. Sequenced input: PBMCs. These receptors came from a woman between 25 and 40 years old in good health and CMV-seronegative.

This clone is a singleton in its sample. The chain joins TRBV27 to TRBJ1-1, with TRBD1 matching over 8 bases. From germline, CDR1 is MNHEY and CDR2 SMNVEV (reference sequence). V gave up 6 bases and J gave up 2 bases; unmatched junction bases: 8. There are 15 residues in the CDR3. The CDR3 reads CASRDQGAQNTEAFF. CDR3 nucleotides: TGTGCCAGCAGGGATCAGGGGGCTCAAAACACTGAAGCTTTCTTT.

V usage is TRBV30 and J usage is TRBJ1-3, with 7 bases lining up with TRBD1. The CDR3 covers 14 residues. Trimming cost V 5 bases and J 1 base; bases outside gene matches: 5. The germline gives CDR1 GTSNPN, CDR2 SVGIG (reference sequence). CDR3: CAWLTTGSGNTIYF. In DNA, the CDR3 is TGTGCCTGGTTAACGACAGGGTCTGGAAACACCATATATTTT.

The chain has TRBV7-9 and TRBJ1-1; D is perhaps TRBD1 (6 bases). Germline loops: CDR1 SEHNR, CDR2 FQNEAQ (reference sequence). The V end was cut by 1 base, the J end by 12 bases, with 15 bases between. The CDR3 is made up of 13 amino acids. Written as DNA, the CDR3 is TGTGCCAGCAGCTTAGATGGGGCAGGGGCCCCTTTCTTT. As protein: CASSLDGAGAPFF.

The rearrangement joins TRBV7-2 to TRBJ2-3; TRBD2 aligns across 9 bases. Germline V gene data show CDR1 as SGHTA and CDR2 as FQGNSA. With 2 bases clipped from V and 2 bases from J, the junction kept 5 bases outside the gene matches. The CDR3 is 16 amino acids. This chain's CDR3 is CASSLQPSGNTDTQYF. CDR3 bases: TGTGCCAGCAGCTTACAACCTAGCGGGAACACAGATACGCAGTATTTT.

The chain carries TRBV5-4 and TRBJ2-7, with D uncertain. V dropped 0 bases and J dropped 4 bases, with 11 bases sitting between them. The CDR3 extends over 14 amino acids. In germline, CDR1 is SGHNT, CDR2 YYREEE (reference sequence). In DNA form, the CDR3 reads TGTGCCAGCAGCTTGGGGAGTTCTCGGTACGAGCAGTACTTC. Translated, it gives CASSLGSSRYEQYF.

The V gene is TRBV7-8, the J gene TRBJ2-1; TRBD2 matches at 10 bases. The junction had 8 bases not matched to a gene; V was cut back by 2 bases and J by 7 bases. This CDR3 contains 16 residues. Looked up from germline, CDR1 is SGHVS and CDR2 is FQNEAQ. CDR3 nucleotide sequence: TGTGCCAGCAGCTTAAGGCTAGCGGGAGACAGGAATGAGCAGTTCTTC. Protein product: CASSLRLAGDRNEQFF. The complete variable domain, with remaining parts taken from reference TRBV7-8 and TRBJ2-1, reads GAGVSQSPRYKVAKRGQDVALRCDPISGHVSLFWYQQALGQGPEFLTYFQNEAQLDKSGLPSDRFFAERPEGSVSTLKIQRTQQEDSAVYLCASSLRLAGDRNEQFFGPGTRLTVL.

This clone has a single count. V gene TRBV7-8 combines with J gene TRBJ1-5; D perhaps matches TRBD1 (6 bases). This CDR3 has 17 residues. The V gene's germline CDR1 is SGHVS and CDR2 FQNEAQ. Between the trimmed V and J ends, which lost 0 bases and 5 bases, there was a span of 17 bases. CDR3 residues: CASSLAGGQSFHQPQHF. DNA for the CDR3: TGTGCCAGCAGCTTAGCGGGGGGGCAGAGTTTTCATCAGCCCCAGCATTTT. The full variable domain, completed using reference TRBV7-8 and TRBJ1-5, is GAGVSQSPRYKVAKRGQDVALRCDPISGHVSLFWYQQALGQGPEFLTYFQNEAQLDKSGLPSDRFFAERPEGSVSTLKIQRTQQEDSAVYLCASSLAGGQSFHQPQHFGDGTRLSIL.

This sequence joins TRBV7-2 and TRBJ1-5; 7 bases map to TRBD1. The CDR3 has 15 amino acids. Germline V lookup: CDR1 SGHTA, CDR2 FQGNSA. V dropped 5 bases and J dropped 6; count of bases not matched to a gene: 10. CDR3 sequence: CASSTRTGEAQPQHF. Here the CDR3 DNA reads TGTGCCAGCAGCACCCGGACAGGCGAAGCTCAGCCCCAGCATTTT.

The chain employs TRBV11-3 and TRBJ1-1, with a weak D call TRBD1 (5 bases). Trimming took 5 bases from V and 1 from J, leaving 8 bases between them. Germline CDR1 and CDR2: SGHNT and YENEEA. The CDR3 sequence is 13 residues long. This CDR3 reads CASSLDRNTEAFF. CDR3 nucleotide sequence: TGTGCCAGCAGCCTCGACAGGAACACTGAAGCTTTCTTT.

This clone appeared a few times. The chain is built from TRBV6-5 and TRBJ2-7, with 8 bases that match TRBD1. The CDR3 has 13 residues. Trimming took 6 bases from V and 10 from J; bases not matched to a gene: 11. Germline CDR1 reads MNHEY; CDR2 reads SVGAGI. CDR3 sequence: CASSRNRGSEQYF. CDR3 in DNA: TGTGCCAGCAGCCGCAACAGGGGGTCGGAACAGTACTTC.

This chain uses TRBV29-1 with TRBJ2-2, with TRBD2 identical over 14 bases. The germline CDR1 and CDR2 sequences are SQVTM and ANQGSEA. V lost 7 bases and J lost 2; bases outside the gene matches: 12. The CDR3 sequence is 18 residues long. CDR3 in amino acids: CSAGPGTSGSHNTGELFF. DNA for the CDR3: TGCAGCGCCGGCCCCGGGACTAGCGGGAGCCACAACACCGGGGAGCTGTTTTTT.